This T cell receptor beta chain originates from a study of shared clonotypes between healthy human individuals. Comments on this clone: The antigen is unknown.

At the deep level, the assay was run. The protocol was immunoSEQ multiplex PCR, while the TCRdb copy is restricted to in-frame clones and leaves out a portion. The top ten hold 0.9% to 1.5% of the sample, which has about 1,900,000 clones, over 85% seen once. Study results and limitations: Represented diversity, genetic and exposure-history alike, was limited by few donors. Researchers found naive subsets generally carried larger estimated richness than memory subsets.

Naive CD8 cells lacked CD45RO and underwent positive selection for CCR7, leaving out terminally differentiated effector memory CD45RA+ cells. Sequencing used naive CD8+ T cells sorted from blood. This clonotype originated in a man younger than 30 in good health.

The CDR3 sequence is CASSERAGDYEQYF. Here the CDR3 DNA reads TGTGCCAGCAGTGAGAGGGCAGGGGACTACGAGCAGTACTTC. The rearrangement joins TRBV2 to TRBJ2-7; D perhaps matches TRBD1 (6 bases). This CDR3 has 14 residues. Germline V lookup: CDR1 SNHLY, CDR2 FYNNEI. Trimming removed 3 bases at V and 3 bases at J, with 12 bases between.